Described below is a single T cell receptor (beta chain) sequence and its context. Its antigen specificity is not known. No qualities accompany the bases; no much larger clone lies one base away. Relative to germline, V is 1 base shorter and J is 1 base shorter, with 11 bases between their ends. CDR1 and CDR2 (SGHRS, YFSETQ) derive from the germline V gene. The CDR3, from cysteine to phenylalanine, totals 15 residues. Only CDR3 DNA is held: 45 bases, read in frame from base 1. The sample originates from a study of a mutant IDH1 vaccine in newly diagnosed glioma (dated by TCRdb to the early 2020s). With regard to the full study: Of the roughly 31 treated patients, roughly 60% were male and approximately 40% were female, and the mean age was approximately 37 years. Before enrollment, patients had received standard therapy of radiotherapy alone, temozolomide alone, or radiochemotherapy with temozolomide; most received the combination. Peripheral blood was collected at six visits: V03 (baseline), V05, V07, V10, V12 and V13. For exploratory analyses, around 26 treated patients had longitudinal TCRB deep sequencing done wherever samples were available.

Interpreted using the paper, the time point label stands for: baseline, week 1 (first vaccination visit). The treatment or condition label of this sample denotes: pre-vaccination baseline after standard-of-care therapy. Newly diagnosed WHO grade 3 or 4 IDH1-mutant astrocytomas showing loss of nuclear ATRX were present in the donors. The samples were drawn from NOA16, a multicentre, single-arm, open-label phase I trial in Germany that tested a mutant IDH1 peptide vaccine in humans for the first time. Visit V03 blood draws served as the baseline sample for immunogenicity testing. Genomic DNA for TCRB sequencing was extracted from EDTA blood using the DNeasy Blood and Tissue Kit. Overall results and qualifications from the work: Changes in the top peripheral T cell clonotypes picked up by TCRB sequencing did not appear to be linked to pseudoprogression. Vaccine-induced immune responses across multiple MHC alleles were detected in over 85% of patients. According to the authors, sample limitations meant that analyses of patient blood samples could not be reproduced. Availability determined which PBMC samples were chosen for TCRB deep sequencing.

Library preparation employed the immunoSEQ multiplex PCR assay. The hsTCRB Kit was used according to the manufacturer's protocol to amplify rearranged TCR beta chain sequences. An Illumina MiSeq was used to sequence the TCRB libraries. From the authors' description of their analysis: The proprietary platform of the kit vendor was used for demultiplexing, trimming and gene mapping. TCRdb limited this immuneACCESS table to in-frame rearrangements with V and J called. A share of clones is missing; checked studies link under half to unresolved V genes, and the rest is unexplained. Clone size and V and J calls were adopted from that table, with D and trimming inferred from the DNA. The sample table shows roughly 84,000 clones, and around 79% are seen once. 5.3% of the sample is in the top ten clones.

This chain joins TRBV5-1 to TRBJ2-5, and possibly TRBD2, on 7 matching bases. This clonotype originated in a man aged 35 to 55 with glioma. Some clones in this sample may be carry-over from other donors' samples. The specimen was PBMCs, collected from a glioma patient treated with radiotherapy, temozolomide or both. The bases are TGCGCCAGCAGCTTGTACGGGGGGCCCCAAGAGACCCAGTACTTC. Its translation is CASSLYGGPQETQYF.